This T cell receptor beta chain was profiled in a study of PD-L1 blockade in urothelial cancer. The CDR3 covers 14 residues. The germline V gene encodes CDR1 LGHNA and CDR2 YNFKEQ. V lost 6 bases and J 2 bases, leaving 12 bases between the germline ends. Only in-frame clones appear in the TCRdb table, and some are missing; sequencing was by immunoSEQ multiplex PCR. Found here are approximately 90,000 clones, around 90% of them singletons; the top ten hold under 2%. Time point indicated: pretreatment peripheral blood. The specimen was PBMCs, collected around atezolizumab (anti-PD-L1) treatment. The receptor was derived from a man in his sixties with urothelial cancer. This chain joins TRBV4-2 and TRBJ2-3, with D maybe TRBD2 (5 bases). DNA of the CDR3: TGTGCCAGCAGTCGAGCGGAGGCCACAGATACGCAGTATTTT. Translated: CASSRAEATDTQYF.